The 17 T cell receptor beta chains below were found in one sample sequenced in a study of T cell responses to AZD1222 COVID-19 vaccine. Assay used: immunoSEQ multiplex PCR; TCRdb lists only in-frame clones, some missing. The data hold under 30,000 clones, with about 92% observed a single time. The sample consisted of peripheral blood, taken 28 days after the second AZD1222 dose. The receptors stem from an adult who received the AZD1222 COVID-19 vaccine.

This chain uses TRBV30 with TRBJ1-6; the D gene is possibly TRBD1 (6 bases). V lost 3 bases and J 9 bases, leaving 15 bases between the germline ends. The CDR3 runs 14 residues. Germline CDR1 and CDR2: GTSNPN and SVGIG (reference sequence). The CDR3 DNA reads as TGTGCCTGGAGAGGGGGGCAGGGCGGTTCACCCCTCCACTTT. Encoded protein: CAWRGGQGGSPLHF.

V and J are TRBV29-1 and TRBJ2-7, with 10 bases matching TRBD2. Germline V gene lookup returns CDR1 SQVTM and CDR2 ANQGSEA. The CDR3 extends over 14 amino acids. Unmatched junction bases numbered 10, after V lost 6 bases and J lost 5 bases. In DNA form, the CDR3 reads TGCAGCGTCGGGACTAGCGATAGCACCCACGAGCAGTACTTC. Translating gives CSVGTSDSTHEQYF.

This sequence joins TRBV28 and TRBJ1-5, with D possibly being TRBD1 (6 bases). V lost 5 bases and J 5 bases, leaving 19 bases between the germline ends. The CDR3 loop spans 16 amino acids. Per the germline V gene, CDR1 is MDHEN and CDR2 is SYDVKM. CDR3 in DNA: TGTGCCAGCAGTGGGGCGCCTAGGACAGCGGATCAGCCCCAGCATTTT. Translating it yields CASSGAPRTADQPQHF.

Here the CDR3 DNA reads TGTGCCAGCAGCTCCCCGGGGTCGGTCTACAATGAGCAGTTCTTC. Amino acid sequence: CASSSPGSVYNEQFF. V and J are TRBV7-3 and TRBJ2-1; D might be TRBD2 (5 bases). CDR3 size: 15 residues. Germline V lookup: CDR1 SGHTA, CDR2 FQGTGA. Trimming stripped 4 bases from V and 3 bases from J, with 13 bases between.

The count of this clone is one. The same CDR3 can be traced to other DNA sequences in this sample. The rearrangement joins TRBV7-8 to TRBJ1-1; maybe TRBD1 (6 bases). CDR1 and CDR2 (germline): SGHVS, FQNEAQ. CDR3 length: 13 amino acids. V shed 5 bases and J shed 1 base, with 8 bases lying between them. The CDR3 protein is CASSRDTNTEAFF. The CDR3 DNA sequence: TGTGCCAGCAGCCGGGACACGAACACTGAAGCTTTCTTT.

A single count supports this clone. The chain combines TRBV12-3 or TRBV12-4 with TRBJ1-3; no definite D call. Trimming removed 8 bases at V and 0 bases at J, with 8 bases between. The length of the CDR3 is 13 residues. The CDR3 here is CASLFASGNTIYF. The CDR3 bases are TGTGCCAGCTTATTTGCCTCTGGAAACACCATATATTTT.

V and J are TRBV9 and TRBJ2-1; the match to TRBD2 covers 11 bases. This CDR3 region has 15 residues. Looked up from germline, CDR1 is SGDLS and CDR2 is YYNGEE. V was clipped by 0 bases and J by 7 bases; unmatched bases: 3. Here the CDR3 DNA reads TGTGCCAGCAGCGTAGAACTAGCGGGGGTGAATGAGCAGTTCTTC. Its protein product is CASSVELAGVNEQFF. The full variable domain, completed using reference TRBV9 and TRBJ2-1, is DSGVTQTPKHLITATGQRVTLRCSPRSGDLSVYWYQQSLDQGLQFLIQYYNGEERAKGNILERFSAQQFPDLHSELNLSSLELGDSALYFCASSVELAGVNEQFFGPGTRLTVL.

This clone was detected once. CDR3 bases: TGTGCCAGCAGCATAACTAGCGGGAGGGAACTAAACATTCAGTACTTC. It translates to CASSITSGRELNIQYF. The chain carries TRBV9 and TRBJ2-4, with 13 nucleotides matching TRBD2. The CDR3 is made up of 16 amino acids. With V trimmed by 4 bases and J by 6 bases, 7 bases remained unmatched. Germline lookup yields CDR1 SGDLS and CDR2 YYNGEE.

This clone was observed a single time. The V call is TRBV4-3, the J call TRBJ1-2; D is perhaps TRBD1 (6 bases). CDR1 and CDR2 (germline): LGHNA, YSLEER. V dropped 5 bases and J dropped 7 bases, with 17 bases sitting between them. This CDR3 comprises 14 residues. In nucleotides, the CDR3 is TGCGCCAGCAGCTCCCCGGGGGGGCCGTCTGGCTACACCTTC. Protein sequence: CASSSPGGPSGYTF.

The rearrangement links TRBV4-2 to TRBJ1-1, with 7 bases that match TRBD1. CDR3 length equals 16 residues. The germline V gene has CDR1 LGHNA and CDR2 YNFKEQ. Unmatched junction bases numbered 9, after V lost 3 bases and J lost 2 bases. The CDR3 sequence is CASSHRQGEGNTEAFF. The CDR3 DNA reads as TGTGCCAGCAGCCACCGACAGGGCGAGGGAAACACTGAAGCTTTCTTT.

In its sample, this clone was seen a few times. This chain connects TRBV6-5 to TRBJ1-1; D is unclear. The CDR3 sequence is 13 residues long. CDR1 and CDR2 (germline): MNHEY, SVGAGI. V was cut by 6 bases and J by 3 bases, with 11 bases left in between. The CDR3 bases are TGTGCCAGCAGGGAGGGCTCCTACACTGAAGCTTTCTTT. This codes for CASREGSYTEAFF.

The rearrangement joins TRBV11-2 to TRBJ2-1; D gene unclear. Trimming cost V 5 bases and J 6 bases, with 8 bases left between them. Germline V gives CDR1 SGHAT, CDR2 FQNNGV. The CDR3 is 12 amino acids. The CDR3: CASSRSINEQFF. The CDR3 DNA follows: TGTGCCAGCAGCCGTAGTATCAATGAGCAGTTCTTC.

The chain links TRBV28 to TRBJ2-7; no definite D call. Germline V gene lookup returns CDR1 MDHEN and CDR2 SYDVKM. V was cut by 2 bases and J by 4 bases, with 6 bases left in between. This CDR3 has 12 amino acids. The CDR3 is CASSLGWYEQYF. Here the CDR3 DNA reads TGTGCCAGCAGTTTAGGTTGGTACGAGCAGTACTTC.

The chain joins TRBV29-1 to TRBJ1-2; TRBD1 is a possible D gene (5 bases). CDR1 SQVTM and CDR2 ANQGSEA come from the germline V gene. The CDR3 totals 13 residues. V lost 1 base, J lost 4 bases, and 10 bases lay in between. The CDR3 nucleotides are TGCAGCGTTGAAGGGGGCCAGGTCTATGGCTACACCTTC. It translates to CSVEGGQVYGYTF.

The chain combines TRBV19 with TRBJ2-3; D is uncertain. V lost 2 bases and J lost 6, with 12 bases in between. CDR1 and CDR2 from the germline V gene are LNHDA and SQIVND (reference sequence). The CDR3 runs to 14 residues. The CDR3 reads CASSIKPVGDTQYF. CDR3 bases: TGTGCCAGTAGTATAAAACCCGTGGGGGATACGCAGTATTTT.

This chain joins TRBV28 and TRBJ2-7; the D is unclear. With 3 bases removed from V and 0 bases from J, the gap between germline ends came to 6 bases. The germline V gene encodes CDR1 MDHEN and CDR2 SYDVKM. CDR3 length: 13 amino acids. This CDR3 reads CASSLIASYEQYF. In DNA form, the CDR3 reads TGTGCCAGCAGTTTGATCGCCTCCTACGAGCAGTACTTC.

This clone has only a few counts. The chain couples TRBV3-1 (or the pseudogene TRBV3-2) to TRBJ2-7, with no clear D. The CDR3 length is 12 residues. Trimming shortened V by 1 base and J by 6 bases, and 7 bases separated the two germline ends. Germline V gene data show CDR1 as LGHDT and CDR2 as YNNKEL (reference sequence). Here the CDR3 DNA reads TGTGCCAGCAGCCAAGCCACCCGCGAGCAGTACTTC. It translates to CASSQATREQYF.